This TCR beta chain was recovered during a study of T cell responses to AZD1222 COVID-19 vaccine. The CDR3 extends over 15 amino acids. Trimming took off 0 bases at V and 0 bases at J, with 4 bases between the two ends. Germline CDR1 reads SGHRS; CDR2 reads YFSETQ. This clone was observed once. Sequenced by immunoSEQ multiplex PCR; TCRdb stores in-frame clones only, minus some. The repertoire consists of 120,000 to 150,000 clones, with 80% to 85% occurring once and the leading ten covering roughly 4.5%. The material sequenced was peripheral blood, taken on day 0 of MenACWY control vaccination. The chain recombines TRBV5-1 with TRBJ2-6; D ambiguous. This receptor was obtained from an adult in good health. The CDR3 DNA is TGCGCCAGCAGCTTGGGGTCCTCTGGGGCCAACGTCCTGACTTTC. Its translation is CASSLGSSGANVLTF.